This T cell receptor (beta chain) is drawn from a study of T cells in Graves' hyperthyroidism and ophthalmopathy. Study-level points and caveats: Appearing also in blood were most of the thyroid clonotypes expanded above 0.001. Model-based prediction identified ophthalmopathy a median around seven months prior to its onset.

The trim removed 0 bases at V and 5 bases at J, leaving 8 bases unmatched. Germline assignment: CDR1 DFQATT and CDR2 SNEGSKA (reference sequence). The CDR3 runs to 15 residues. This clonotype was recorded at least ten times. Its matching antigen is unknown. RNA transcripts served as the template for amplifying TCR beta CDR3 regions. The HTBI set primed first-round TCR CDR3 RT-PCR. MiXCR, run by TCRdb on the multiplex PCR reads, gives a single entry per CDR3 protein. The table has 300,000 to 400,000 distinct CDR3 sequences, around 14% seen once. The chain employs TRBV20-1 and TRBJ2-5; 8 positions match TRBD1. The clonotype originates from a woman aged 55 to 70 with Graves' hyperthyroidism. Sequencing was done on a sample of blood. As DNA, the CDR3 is TGCAGTGCTAGAGATGGGCAGGGGGCGAGGGAGACCCAGTACTTC. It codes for CSARDGQGARETQYF.